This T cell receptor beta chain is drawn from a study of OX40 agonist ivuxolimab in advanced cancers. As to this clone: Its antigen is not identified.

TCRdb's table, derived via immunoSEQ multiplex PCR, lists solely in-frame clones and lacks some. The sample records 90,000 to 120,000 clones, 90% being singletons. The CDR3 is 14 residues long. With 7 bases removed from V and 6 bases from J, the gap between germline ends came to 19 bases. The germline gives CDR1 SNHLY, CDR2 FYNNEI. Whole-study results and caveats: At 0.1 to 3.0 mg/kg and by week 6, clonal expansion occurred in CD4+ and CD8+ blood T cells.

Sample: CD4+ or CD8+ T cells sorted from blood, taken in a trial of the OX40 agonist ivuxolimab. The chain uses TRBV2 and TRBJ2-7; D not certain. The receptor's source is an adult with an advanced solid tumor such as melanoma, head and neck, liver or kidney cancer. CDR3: CASTAGSTSSEQYF. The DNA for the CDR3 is TGTGCCAGCACCGCCGGCTCGACCAGCTCCGAGCAGTACTTC.